Below, 20 T cell receptor beta chains from the same sample are listed, as sequenced in a study of blood T cell repertoires in COVID-19. TCRdb's copy holds only in-frame clones and misses some; the assay was immunoSEQ multiplex PCR. Counted here are about 59,000 clones, 81% occurring once; the ten biggest clones make up over 25%. Material: peripheral blood. Receptor source: an elderly woman with active or convalescent COVID-19.

This clone turned up a few times. The J gene is TRBJ2-5, the V gene TRBV7-7, with 8 bases lining up with TRBD2. The CDR3 loop spans 16 amino acids. The junction had 6 bases not matched to a gene; V was cut back by 2 bases and J by 1 base. Germline V gene data show CDR1 as SSHAT and CDR2 as FNYEAQ (reference sequence). The CDR3 DNA reads as TGTGCCAGCAGCTTAAACGCGGGGGGCTTCCAAGAGACCCAGTACTTC. Its protein is CASSLNAGGFQETQYF. Filled out from reference TRBV7-7 and TRBJ2-5, the complete variable domain reads GAGVSQSPRYKVTKRGQDVTLRCDPISSHATLYWYQQALGQGPEFLTYFNYEAQPDKSGLPSDRFSAERPEGSISTLTIQRTEQRDSAMYRCASSLNAGGFQETQYFGPGTRLLVL.

The chain is built from TRBV5-4 and TRBJ1-2; 7 bases are shared with TRBD1. The CDR3 sequence is 16 residues long. The J segment lost 6 bases and the V segment lost 5 bases, leaving 16 bases of the junction unmatched. Germline-derived CDR1 and CDR2 are SGHNT and YYREEE (reference sequence). Written as DNA, the CDR3 is TGTGCCAGCAGGCACTCTACCCGAGACAGGGTGGATGGCTACACCTTC. It encodes CASRHSTRDRVDGYTF.

This chain joins TRBV19 and TRBJ2-2; TRBD2 agrees at 7 bases. The V gene's germline CDR1 is LNHDA and CDR2 SQIVND (reference sequence). This CDR3 has 15 amino acids. After removal of 5 bases from V and 0 bases from J, the junction contained 3 bases not matched to a gene. CDR3 sequence: CASSPGLTNTGELFF. The CDR3 nucleotides are TGTGCCAGTAGTCCGGGACTAACGAACACCGGGGAGCTGTTTTTT.

The DNA of the CDR3 is TGTGCCAGCAGCCCTAGCGACTCTGGAAACACCATATATTTT. Protein product: CASSPSDSGNTIYF. The V and J genes are TRBV3-1 (or the pseudogene TRBV3-2) and TRBJ1-3; D remains unclear. CDR3 length: 14 amino acids. Germline V lookup: CDR1 LGHDT, CDR2 YNNKEL (reference sequence). V lost 4 bases and J lost 0, with 7 bases in between.

This chain uses TRBV19 with TRBJ2-6; D not certain. The CDR3 sequence is 15 residues long. V lost 2 bases to trimming and J lost 3 bases, with 8 bases between them. The germline gives CDR1 LNHDA, CDR2 SQIVND (reference sequence). CDR3 amino acids: CASSIQDVGANVLTF. For the CDR3, the DNA is TGTGCCAGTAGTATACAGGATGTTGGGGCCAACGTCCTGACTTTC.

The V and J genes are TRBV2 and TRBJ1-2; D might be TRBD1 (5 bases). The CDR3 totals 14 residues. Germline lookup yields CDR1 SNHLY and CDR2 FYNNEI. V gave up 4 bases and J gave up 8 bases, with 17 bases separating them. The CDR3 is CASSAQQELGGYTF. In nucleotides, the CDR3 is TGTGCCAGCAGTGCCCAACAGGAGCTTGGAGGCTACACCTTC.

The chain joins TRBV4-3 to TRBJ1-1; 7 nucleotides align to TRBD1. This CDR3 contains 14 residues. Germline CDR1 reads LGHNA; CDR2 reads YSLEER. J was trimmed by 4 bases and V by 5 bases; bases with no gene match: 7. The DNA of the CDR3 is TGCGCCAGCAGCACCGTCACAGGGGTCACTGAAGCTTTCTTT. Protein: CASSTVTGVTEAFF.

The chain recombines TRBV7-9 with TRBJ2-3, with 8 bases identical to TRBD2. The CDR3 has 17 amino acids. Germline loops: CDR1 SEHNR, CDR2 FQNEAQ (reference sequence). V trimming: 3 bases; J trimming: 4 bases; junction bases outside the gene matches: 12. The CDR3 DNA reads as TGTGCCAGCAGCTTGGGGAGCGGGGGACACGGAGCAGATACGCAGTATTTT. Its translation: CASSLGSGGHGADTQYF.

This sequence joins TRBV21-1 and TRBJ1-2. TRBV21-1 is a documented pseudogene. CDR3 length: 17 amino acids. Written as DNA, the CDR3 is TGTGCCAGCAGCAAAGTCCCCCGGGAAAACTTTAACTATGGCTACACCTTC. This sequence encodes CASSKVPRENFNYGYTF.

The J gene is TRBJ1-1, the V gene TRBV7-2; 8 bases are shared with TRBD1. This CDR3 is 15 amino acids long. CDR1 is SGHTA, CDR2 FQGNSA, per germline. After removal of 5 bases from V and 4 bases from J, the junction contained 9 bases not matched to a gene. The CDR3 nucleotides are TGTGCCAGCAGCACCCAGGGGGCGCTGGGCACTGAAGCTTTCTTT. Its translation is CASSTQGALGTEAFF.

The rearrangement uses TRBV9 and TRBJ1-2; D may be TRBD1 (6 bases). In germline, CDR1 is SGDLS, CDR2 YYNGEE. V gave up 0 bases and J gave up 4 bases, with 13 bases separating them. This CDR3 spans 15 amino acids. The CDR3 loop is CASSVEQGGAYGYTF. In DNA form, the CDR3 reads TGTGCCAGCAGCGTAGAACAGGGAGGGGCCTATGGCTACACCTTC. Drawing the rest from reference TRBV9 and TRBJ1-2, the complete variable domain is DSGVTQTPKHLITATGQRVTLRCSPRSGDLSVYWYQQSLDQGLQFLIQYYNGEERAKGNILERFSAQQFPDLHSELNLSSLELGDSALYFCASSVEQGGAYGYTFGSGTRLTVV.

The chain uses TRBV4-3 and TRBJ1-2, with D unclear. In germline, CDR1 is LGHNA, CDR2 YSLEER. The CDR3 contains 13 residues. Trimming pared 0 bases from V and 7 bases from J, leaving 9 bases between. For the CDR3, the DNA is TGCGCCAGCAGCCAAGATCGGTCTCTTGGCTACACCTTC. It codes for CASSQDRSLGYTF.

The chain recombines TRBV28 with TRBJ2-4; D possibly corresponds to TRBD2 (6 bases). This CDR3 spans 14 amino acids. V was trimmed by 6 bases and J by 5 bases, leaving 14 bases between them. From germline, CDR1 is MDHEN and CDR2 SYDVKM. The CDR3 sequence is CASSYPDYENIQYF. CDR3 in DNA: TGTGCCAGCAGCTACCCGGACTATGAAAACATTCAGTACTTC.

This clone was observed once. The V and J genes are TRBV3-1 (or the pseudogene TRBV3-2) and TRBJ1-1; 10 nucleotides match TRBD1. J gave up 5 bases and V 2 bases, and 5 bases lay outside the gene matches. The germline V gene encodes CDR1 LGHDT and CDR2 YNNKEL (reference sequence). The CDR3 is made up of 15 amino acids. The CDR3 DNA is TGTGCCAGCAGCCAACTTCCGGGACAGGGGACTGAAGCTTTCTTT. Encoded protein: CASSQLPGQGTEAFF.

This sequence joins TRBV7-2 and TRBJ1-3; possibly TRBD1 for D (6 bases). Germline lookup yields CDR1 SGHTA and CDR2 FQGNSA. The V end lost 5 bases, the J end lost 2 bases, and 16 bases lay between the germline ends. The CDR3 contains 16 residues. CDR3 sequence: CASSTGQPLTGNTIYF. The DNA for the CDR3 is TGTGCCAGCAGCACTGGACAGCCTCTAACTGGAAACACCATATATTTT. Combining the CDR3 with reference TRBV7-2 and TRBJ1-3 gives the whole variable domain GAGVSQSPSNKVTEKGKDVELRCDPISGHTALYWYRQSLGQGLEFLIYFQGNSAPDKSGLPSDRFSAERTGGSVSTLTIQRTQQEDSAVYLCASSTGQPLTGNTIYFGEGSWLTVV.

The V and J genes are TRBV7-8 and TRBJ2-1; 11 bases fit TRBD1. Germline values: CDR1 SGHVS, CDR2 FQNEAQ. The CDR3 totals 15 residues. V shed 3 bases, J shed 7 bases, and the junction held 5 bases outside the gene matches. CDR3 sequence: CASSLRTGGWNEQFF. The CDR3 DNA is TGTGCCAGCAGCTTGAGGACAGGGGGCTGGAATGAGCAGTTCTTC.

The gene calls are TRBV15 and TRBJ2-7; D might be TRBD2 (6 bases). This CDR3 has 14 amino acids. Germline assignment: CDR1 LNHNV and CDR2 YYDKDF (reference sequence). Trimming shortened V by 0 bases and J by 3 bases, and 9 bases separated the two germline ends. The DNA of the CDR3 is TGTGCCACCAGCAGAGACCCAGCGGGCTACGAGCAGTACTTC. This encodes CATSRDPAGYEQYF.

This chain joins TRBV7-2 and TRBJ1-3, with D unclear. The length of the CDR3 is 16 residues. CDR1 is SGHTA and CDR2 is FQGNSA in the germline V gene. Trimming pared 5 bases from V and 0 bases from J, leaving 14 bases between. DNA for the CDR3: TGTGCCAGCAGCCCTTGGGCCGGGATCTCTGGAAACACCATATATTTT. Its protein is CASSPWAGISGNTIYF.

This clone was seen more than once but under ten times. V usage is TRBV4-2 and J usage is TRBJ2-7, with D tentatively TRBD1 (5 bases). Germline V gene data show CDR1 as LGHNA and CDR2 as YNFKEQ. The CDR3 totals 14 residues. V was trimmed by 0 bases and J by 0 bases, leaving 6 bases between them. CDR3 sequence reads: CASSQEQVSYEQYF. In DNA, the CDR3 is TGTGCCAGCAGCCAAGAACAGGTCTCCTACGAGCAGTACTTC.

This clone appeared once. One junction end does not reproduce the germline sequence, and a read error may be involved. The CDR3 spells CASRGGTGVHF. CDR3 coding DNA: TGTGCCAGCAGGGGAGGGACAGGGGTACACTTC. The chain joins TRBV27 to TRBJ2-7, with 10 positions matching TRBD1. This CDR3 is 11 amino acids long. The V gene's germline CDR1 is MNHEY and CDR2 SMNVEV (reference sequence).